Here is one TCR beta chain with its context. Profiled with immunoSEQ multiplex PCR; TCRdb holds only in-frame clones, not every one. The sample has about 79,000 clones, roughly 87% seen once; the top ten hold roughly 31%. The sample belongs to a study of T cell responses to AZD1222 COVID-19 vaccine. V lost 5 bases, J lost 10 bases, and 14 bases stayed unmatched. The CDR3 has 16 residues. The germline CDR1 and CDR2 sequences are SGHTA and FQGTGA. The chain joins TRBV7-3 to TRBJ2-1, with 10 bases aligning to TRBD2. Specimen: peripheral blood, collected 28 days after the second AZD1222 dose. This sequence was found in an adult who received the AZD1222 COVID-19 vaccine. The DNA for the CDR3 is TGTGCCAGCAGCCCAAGCGGGAGGGCGGGCGTTTGGGAGCAGTTCTTC. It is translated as CASSPSGRAGVWEQFF.